The 24 T cell receptor beta chains presented below share a single source sample, sequenced in a study of tumor-infiltrating lymphocytes in oesophageal squamous cell carcinoma. Via MiXCR, TCRdb re-called the PCR reads, giving one row per CDR3 protein. This table has around 13,000 distinct CDR3 sequences, less than 55% appearing once. The specimen sequenced was esophageal tumor tissue. All receptors come from a female donor with esophageal squamous cell carcinoma.

This chain uses TRBV25-1 with TRBJ1-1; D is unresolved. Judging by the DNA end, TRBJ2-7 fits better; the J call may be wrong. Per germline, CDR1 MGHDK and CDR2 SYGVNS. The CDR3 extends over 14 amino acids. Written as DNA, the CDR3 is TGTGCCAGCAGTGGATCCGGCCCCGGCAATGAGCAGTACTTC. Translated: CASSGSGPGNEQYF.

In this sample, this clonotype turned up many times. The J gene is TRBJ2-2, the V gene TRBV28, with a weak D call TRBD1 (5 bases). This CDR3 is 13 amino acids long. The germline V gene encodes CDR1 MDHEN and CDR2 SYDVKM. V shed 6 bases and J shed 2 bases, with 7 bases lying between them. In nucleotides, the CDR3 is TGTGCCAGCAGGTGGGGCAACACCGGGGAGCTGTTTTTT. Its translation: CASRWGNTGELFF.

The table lists this clonotype with a few counts. This chain links TRBV7-2 with TRBJ2-6; TRBD1 matches 12 bases. CDR3 size: 17 residues. The trim removed 7 bases at V and 2 bases at J, leaving 6 bases unmatched. CDR1 is SGHTA, CDR2 FQGNSA, per germline. The CDR3 loop is CASIPGQGATGANVLTF. The CDR3 DNA follows: TGTGCCAGCATACCGGGACAGGGGGCCACTGGGGCCAACGTCCTGACTTTC.

This sequence joins TRBV7-3 and TRBJ2-6, with a tentative D call TRBD2 (5 bases). The V gene lost 3 bases and the J gene lost 2 bases, with 8 bases spanning the gap. Germline-derived CDR1 and CDR2 are SGHTA and FQGTGA. CDR3 length: 15 residues. DNA for the CDR3: TGTGCCAGCAGCTTGAGGGAGACTGGGGCCAACGTCCTGACTTTC. Its translation is CASSLRETGANVLTF. The whole variable domain, remainder taken from reference TRBV7-3 and TRBJ2-6, is GAGVSQTPSNKVTEKGKYVELRCDPISGHTALYWYRQSLGQGPEFLIYFQGTGAADDSGLPNDRFFAVRPEGSVSTLKIQRTERGDSAVYLCASSLRETGANVLTFGAGSRLTVL.

In this sample, this clonotype turned up many times. V gene TRBV5-6 combines with J gene TRBJ2-3; 10 positions match TRBD2. From germline, CDR1 is SGHDT and CDR2 YYEEEE. The CDR3 extends over 15 amino acids. V dropped 5 bases and J dropped 1; count of bases not matched to a gene: 4. The CDR3 nucleotides are TGTGCCAGCAGAAAGCGGGGGGGTCGCACAGATACGCAGTATTTT. This encodes CASRKRGGRTDTQYF.

The CDR3 spells CASFLRTGGAGELFF. CDR3 nucleotide sequence: TGTGCCAGCTTCCTAAGGACAGGGGGTGCCGGGGAGCTGTTTTTT. The chain links TRBV7-6 to TRBJ2-2; TRBD1 agrees at 10 bases. V gave up 8 bases and J gave up 6 bases; unmatched junction bases: 9. This CDR3 spans 15 amino acids. Germline V CDR1 and CDR2: SGHVS, FNYEAQ.

The V call is TRBV6-1, the J call TRBJ2-3, with TRBD2 matching over 7 bases. This CDR3 has 14 residues. Per the germline V gene, CDR1 is MNHNS and CDR2 is SASEGT. The V and J ends lost 7 bases and 2 bases, in that order; junction bases with no gene match: 6. In DNA, the CDR3 is TGTGCCAGCAAGCCTAGCGGACCCACAGATACGCAGTATTTT. This encodes CASKPSGPTDTQYF.

This clonotype was seen at least ten times. This chain's CDR3 is CATSGYRAGRSSYNEQFF. The CDR3 DNA follows: TGTGCCACCAGTGGTTACCGGGCGGGAAGGAGCTCCTACAATGAGCAGTTCTTC. The gene calls are TRBV24-1 and TRBJ2-1; D is perhaps TRBD2 (6 bases). This CDR3 region has 18 residues. Germline lookup yields CDR1 KGHDR and CDR2 SFDVKD. Trimming pared 5 bases from V and 0 bases from J, leaving 19 bases between.

The gene calls are TRBV7-3 and TRBJ2-3, with TRBD2 matching over 10 bases. Germline trimming cut 3 bases from V and 3 bases from J; bases unmatched to any gene: 3. The germline V gene encodes CDR1 SGHTA and CDR2 FQGTGA. CDR3 length: 15 residues. The CDR3 coding sequence is TGTGCCAGCAGCTTCTTAGCGGGAGGTACAGATACGCAGTATTTT. It specifies CASSFLAGGTDTQYF.

The chain uses TRBV7-2 and TRBJ1-3; D call uncertain. This CDR3 contains 16 residues. The germline CDR1 and CDR2 sequences are SGHTA and FQGNSA. Trimming cost V 1 base and J 2 bases, with 12 bases left between them. For the CDR3, the DNA is TGTGCCAGCAGCTTAGTAGGTGGGAGGACTGGAAACACCATATATTTT. This encodes CASSLVGGRTGNTIYF.

This chain links TRBV2 with TRBJ2-1, with 11 bases that match TRBD2. The end of the DNA aligns better with TRBJ2-7, so the J call may be wrong. Germline values: CDR1 SNHLY, CDR2 FYNNEI. CDR3 length: 13 amino acids. CDR3 region: CASTLAGGLKQYF. CDR3 DNA: TGTGCCAGCACTCTAGCGGGAGGACTCAAGCAGTACTTC.

The chain is built from TRBV12-3 or TRBV12-4 and TRBJ2-7, with TRBD1 matching over 7 bases. The J call may not be correct, given that the DNA end is closer to TRBJ2-5. CDR3 length: 17 residues. Here the CDR3 DNA reads TGTGCCAGCAGTCAATACCGACAGGGATGGGGCCAAGAGACCCAGTACTTC. It codes for CASSQYRQGWGQETQYF.

This chain uses TRBV7-3 with TRBJ1-1; TRBD1 matches 7 bases. CDR1 is SGHTA, CDR2 FQGTGA, per germline. This CDR3 contains 14 residues. V gave up 2 bases and J gave up 1 base; unmatched junction bases: 1. CDR3 residues: CASSLGTENTEAFF. The CDR3 coding sequence is TGTGCCAGCAGCTTAGGGACAGAGAACACTGAAGCTTTCTTT. Variable domain in full (rest from reference TRBV7-3 and TRBJ1-1): GAGVSQTPSNKVTEKGKYVELRCDPISGHTALYWYRQSLGQGPEFLIYFQGTGAADDSGLPNDRFFAVRPEGSVSTLKIQRTERGDSAVYLCASSLGTENTEAFFGQGTRLTVV.

The CDR3 DNA reads as TGTGCCAGCAGCTTTAGTGGCCCAGATACGCAGTATTTT. This sequence encodes CASSFSGPDTQYF. V gene TRBV7-6 combines with J gene TRBJ2-3; D remains ambiguous. Germline CDR1 SGHVS, CDR2 FNYEAQ. The CDR3 runs to 13 residues. V was pared by 3 bases and J by 4 bases, with 8 bases between. Using reference TRBV7-6 and TRBJ2-3 for the parts outside the CDR3, the full variable domain is GAGVSQSPRYKVTKRGQDVALRCDPISGHVSLYWYRQALGQGPEFLTYFNYEAQQDKSGLPNDRFSAERPEGSISTLTIQRTEQRDSAMYRCASSFSGPDTQYFGPGTRLTVL.

The V gene is TRBV28, the J gene TRBJ2-5; the D is unclear. V was trimmed by 5 bases and J by 2 bases, leaving 18 bases between them. Germline loops: CDR1 MDHEN, CDR2 SYDVKM. This CDR3 spans 16 amino acids. This CDR3 reads CASSPYRTELQETQYF. For the CDR3, the DNA is TGTGCCAGCAGTCCCTACCGGACCGAGTTACAAGAGACCCAGTACTTC. Using reference TRBV28 and TRBJ2-5 for the parts outside the CDR3, the full variable domain is DVKVTQSSRYLVKRTGEKVFLECVQDMDHENMFWYRQDPGLGLRLIYFSYDVKMKEKGDIPEGYSVSREKKERFSLILESASTNQTSMYLCASSPYRTELQETQYFGPGTRLLVL.

Concerning this clonotype: An end of the junction differs from the germline gene, which may be a read error. The chain has TRBV7-7 and TRBJ2-7; 9 bases match TRBD2. The DNA matches TRBJ2-1 better at its end, which makes the J call doubtful. This CDR3 has 16 amino acids. Germline CDR1 reads SSHAT; CDR2 reads FNYEAQ (reference sequence). CDR3 loop: CASSPIGLAPNNEQFF. The DNA of the CDR3 is TGTGCTAGCAGTCCGATCGGACTAGCGCCTAACAATGAGCAGTTCTTC.

This chain uses TRBV7-2 with TRBJ2-1, with 7 nucleotides matching TRBD1. Germline CDR1 reads SGHTA; CDR2 reads FQGNSA. J gave up 13 bases and V 1 base, and 7 bases lay outside the gene matches. The length of the CDR3 is 13 residues. The CDR3 region is CASSLGEGTAQFF. The CDR3 coding sequence is TGTGCCAGCAGCTTAGGGGAAGGGACAGCTCAGTTCTTC.

This clonotype was recorded a few times. This chain joins TRBV11-2 and TRBJ1-2; D may be TRBD1 (5 bases). The CDR3 is 15 amino acids. Trimming left V 1 base short and J 8 bases short, with 17 bases between. Germline lookup yields CDR1 SGHAT and CDR2 FQNNGV. The CDR3 coding sequence is TGTGCCAGCAGCTTAGGTGGACATCCCTCAGCGGGCTACACCTTC. It translates to CASSLGGHPSAGYTF.

This clonotype was picked up a small number of times. The J gene is TRBJ2-1, the V gene TRBV7-3, with 9 bases aligning to TRBD1. The DNA matches TRBJ2-7 better at its end, which makes the J call doubtful. Germline CDR1 SGHTA, CDR2 FQGTGA. CDR3 length: 13 amino acids. The DNA of the CDR3 is TGTGCCAGCAGCCTGGGACAGGGCAACGAGCAGTACTTC. Translating gives CASSLGQGNEQYF.

This chain uses TRBV28 with TRBJ2-5; maybe TRBD1 (6 bases). Looked up from germline, CDR1 is MDHEN and CDR2 is SYDVKM. With 5 bases removed from V and 2 bases from J, the gap between germline ends came to 12 bases. CDR3 length: 14 residues. The CDR3 coding sequence is TGTGCCAGCAGTACACTCGGACAGCAAGAGACCCAGTACTTC. Translation: CASSTLGQQETQYF.

The rearrangement joins TRBV7-2 to TRBJ1-2; TRBD1 agrees at 8 bases. CDR3 length: 14 residues. CDR1 and CDR2 (germline): SGHTA, FQGNSA. Losses at the gene ends were 5 bases for V and 5 bases for J; bases not matched to a gene: 7. DNA of the CDR3: TGTGCCAGCAGCCCCGACAGGGGAACATATGGCTACACCTTC. Translated, it gives CASSPDRGTYGYTF.

This clonotype has a count of ten or more. The chain joins TRBV12-3 or TRBV12-4 to TRBJ1-2; D is unclear. Trimming left V 7 bases short and J 11 bases short, with 17 bases between. The CDR3 covers 12 residues. The CDR3 DNA reads as TGTGCCAGCAACGGGGTAGGGCTAACGTACACCTTC. It encodes CASNGVGLTYTF.

This rearrangement joins TRBV10-3 to TRBJ2-5; TRBD1 is a possible D gene (6 bases). This CDR3 spans 13 amino acids. CDR1 is ENHRY, CDR2 SYGVKD, per germline. Trimming pared 6 bases from V and 4 bases from J, leaving 12 bases between. The CDR3 loop is CAIRGIQGETQYF. In DNA form, the CDR3 reads TGTGCCATCAGGGGCATACAGGGAGAGACCCAGTACTTC.

This clonotype was detected only a few times. The V call is TRBV28, the J call TRBJ2-1; no clear D gene. Germline lookup yields CDR1 MDHEN and CDR2 SYDVKM. Trimming took 6 bases from V and 0 from J, leaving 12 bases between them. The CDR3 extends over 15 amino acids. This chain's CDR3 is CASSPWSNSYNEQFF. Here the CDR3 DNA reads TGTGCCAGCAGCCCCTGGTCAAACTCCTACAATGAGCAGTTCTTC.